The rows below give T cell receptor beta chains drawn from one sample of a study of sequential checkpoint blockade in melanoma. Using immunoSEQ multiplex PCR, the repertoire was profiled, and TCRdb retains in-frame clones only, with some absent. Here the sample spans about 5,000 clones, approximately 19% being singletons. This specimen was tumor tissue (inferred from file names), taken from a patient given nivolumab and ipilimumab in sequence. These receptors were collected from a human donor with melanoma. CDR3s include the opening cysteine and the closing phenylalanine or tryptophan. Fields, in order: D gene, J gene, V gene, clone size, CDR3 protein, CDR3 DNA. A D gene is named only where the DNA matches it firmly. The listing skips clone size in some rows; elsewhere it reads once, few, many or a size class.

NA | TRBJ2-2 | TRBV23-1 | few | CASSFWGPGELFF | TGCGCCAGCAGCTTCTGGGGGCCCGGGGAGCTGTTTTTT
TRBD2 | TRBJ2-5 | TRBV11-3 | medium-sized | CASSLLGSGATGETQYF | TGTGCCAGCAGCTTGTTAGGTAGCGGGGCCACCGGGGAGACCCAGTACTTC
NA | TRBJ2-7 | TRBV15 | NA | CATSRGRAPGYEQYF | TGTGCCACCAGCAGAGGCAGGGCCCCGGGATACGAGCAGTACTTC
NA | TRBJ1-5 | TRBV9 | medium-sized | CASSVGMGNQPQHF | TGTGCCAGCAGCGTAGGTATGGGGAATCAGCCCCAGCATTTT
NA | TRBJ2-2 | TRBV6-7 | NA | CASSPAGELFF | TGTGCCAGCAGTCCGGCCGGGGAGCTGTTTTTT
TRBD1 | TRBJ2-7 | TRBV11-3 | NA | CASSGRDRDYYEQYF | TGTGCCAGCAGCGGCCGGGACAGGGATTACTACGAGCAGTACTTC
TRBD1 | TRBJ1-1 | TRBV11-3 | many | CASSSLTGIINTEAFF | TGTGCCAGCAGCTCACTGACAGGGATTATAAACACTGAAGCTTTCTTT
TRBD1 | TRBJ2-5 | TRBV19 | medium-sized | CASSGTAQETQYF | TGTGCCAGTAGTGGGACAGCTCAAGAGACCCAGTACTTC
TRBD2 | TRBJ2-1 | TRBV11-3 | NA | CASSPISGGGVDEQFF | TGTGCCAGCAGCCCGATTAGCGGGGGGGGAGTCGATGAGCAGTTCTTC
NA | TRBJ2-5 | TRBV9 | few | CASSPLGYQETQYF | TGTGCCAGCAGCCCTTTGGGGTACCAAGAGACCCAGTACTTC
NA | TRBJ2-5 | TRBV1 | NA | CASSQGLAGAEGTQYF | TGCGCCAGCAGCCAAGGGCTAGCGGGGGCTGAAGGGACCCAGTACTTC
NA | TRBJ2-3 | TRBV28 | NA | CASSPGVGSDTQYF | TGTGCCAGCAGCCCGGGGGTGGGGTCGGATACGCAGTATTTT
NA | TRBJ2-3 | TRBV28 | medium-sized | CASSFVAGTDTQYF | TGTGCCAGCAGTTTTGTAGCGGGCACAGATACGCAGTATTTT
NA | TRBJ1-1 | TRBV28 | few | CASSNRGQTEAFF | TGTGCCAGCAGTAACAGAGGACAGACTGAAGCTTTCTTT
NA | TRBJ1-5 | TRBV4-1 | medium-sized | CASSQDRGGEGQPQHF | TGCGCCAGCAGCCAAGATCGAGGGGGTGAGGGTCAGCCCCAGCATTTT
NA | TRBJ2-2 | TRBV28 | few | CASRRVPGELFF | TGTGCCAGCAGGAGGGTCCCCGGGGAGCTGTTTTTT
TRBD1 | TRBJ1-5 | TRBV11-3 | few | CASSPQTGIPVQPQHF | TGTGCCAGCAGCCCCCAGACAGGGATCCCAGTACAGCCCCAGCATTTT
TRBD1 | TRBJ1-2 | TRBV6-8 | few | CASRFPGTGSSPYGYTF | TGTGCCAGCAGATTCCCCGGGACAGGGAGTTCCCCCTATGGCTACACCTTC
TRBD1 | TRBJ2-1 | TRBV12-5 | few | CASIPGGVGSYNEQFF | TGTGCCAGCATTCCAGGGGGCGTTGGTTCCTACAATGAGCAGTTCTTC
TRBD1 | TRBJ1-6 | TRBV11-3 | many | CASSTRPGQGNSPLHF | TGTGCCAGCAGCACCAGACCGGGACAGGGGAATTCACCCCTCCACTTT
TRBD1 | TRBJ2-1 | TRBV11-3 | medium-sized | CASSLGDRAYNEQFF | TGTGCCAGCAGCTTGGGGGACAGGGCATACAATGAGCAGTTCTTC
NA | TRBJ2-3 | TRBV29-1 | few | CSVGSFTDTQYF | TGCAGCGTGGGTTCGTTCACAGATACGCAGTATTTT
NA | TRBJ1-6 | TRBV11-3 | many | CASSLERNPYNSPLHF | TGTGCCAGCAGCTTAGAGAGGAATCCCTATAATTCACCCCTCCACTTT
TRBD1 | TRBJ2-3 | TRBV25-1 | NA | CASSAGQGADTQYF | TGTGCCAGCAGTGCGGGACAGGGGGCAGATACGCAGTATTTT
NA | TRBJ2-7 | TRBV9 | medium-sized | CASSVASFYEQYF | TGTGCCAGCAGCGTAGCCAGTTTCTACGAGCAGTACTTC
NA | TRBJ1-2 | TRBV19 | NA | CASSPFSPGYGYTF | TGTGCCAGTAGTCCCTTTTCCCCGGGCTATGGCTACACCTTC
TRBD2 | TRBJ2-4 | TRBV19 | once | CASSRASGGNIQYF | TGTGCCAGTAGTAGGGCTAGCGGGGGGAACATTCAGTACTTC
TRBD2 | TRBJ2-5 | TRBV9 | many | CASSIGTSGQETQYF | TGTGCCAGCAGCATCGGGACTAGCGGGCAAGAGACCCAGTACTTC
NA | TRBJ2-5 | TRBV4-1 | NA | CASSQDASQETQYF | TGCGCCAGCAGCCAAGATGCCTCCCAAGAGACCCAGTACTTC
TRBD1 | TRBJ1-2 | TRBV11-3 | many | CASSLGDRGGYGYTF | TGTGCCAGCAGCTTAGGAGACAGGGGAGGTTATGGCTACACCTTC
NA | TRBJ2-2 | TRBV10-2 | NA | CASSRVSTGTGELFF | TGCGCCAGCAGTAGGGTCTCGACCGGCACCGGGGAGCTGTTTTTT
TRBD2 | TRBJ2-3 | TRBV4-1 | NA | CASSQRTSGGTSTDTQYF | TGCGCCAGCAGCCAACGGACTAGCGGGGGGACTAGCACAGATACGCAGTATTTT
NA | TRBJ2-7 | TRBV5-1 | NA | CASSLAGQGGYEQYF | TGCGCCAGCAGCTTGGCAGGTCAGGGTGGATACGAGCAGTACTTC
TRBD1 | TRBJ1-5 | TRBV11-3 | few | CASSLQGALRQPQHF | TGTGCCAGCAGCTTACAGGGGGCTTTAAGACAGCCCCAGCATTTT
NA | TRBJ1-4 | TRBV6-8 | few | CASSYKLGRTKRLFF | TGTGCCAGCAGTTACAAGCTTGGTCGGACTAAGAGACTGTTTTTT
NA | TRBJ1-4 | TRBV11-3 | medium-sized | CASLPVGDSEKLFF | TGTGCCAGCCTCCCGGTGGGGGATAGTGAAAAACTGTTTTTT
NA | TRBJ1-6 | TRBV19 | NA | CASSVGVSGGSPLHF | TGTGCCAGTAGTGTGGGGGTTTCCGGAGGTTCACCCCTCCACTTT
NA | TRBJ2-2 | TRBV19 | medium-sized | CASSIPVGSHGGELFF | TGTGCCAGTAGTATCCCAGTCGGCAGCCACGGCGGGGAGCTGTTTTTT
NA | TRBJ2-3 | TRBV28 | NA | CASSPPGSAADTQYF | TGTGCCAGCAGTCCCCCAGGGTCAGCGGCAGATACGCAGTATTTT
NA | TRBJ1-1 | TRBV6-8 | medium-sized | CASSQVRGARTEAFF | TGTGCCAGCAGCCAAGTGCGGGGGGCGAGGACTGAAGCTTTCTTT
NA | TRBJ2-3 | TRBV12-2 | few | CASRLGLAGTDTQYF | TGTGCAAGTCGCTTAGGACTAGCGGGCACAGATACGCAGTATTTT